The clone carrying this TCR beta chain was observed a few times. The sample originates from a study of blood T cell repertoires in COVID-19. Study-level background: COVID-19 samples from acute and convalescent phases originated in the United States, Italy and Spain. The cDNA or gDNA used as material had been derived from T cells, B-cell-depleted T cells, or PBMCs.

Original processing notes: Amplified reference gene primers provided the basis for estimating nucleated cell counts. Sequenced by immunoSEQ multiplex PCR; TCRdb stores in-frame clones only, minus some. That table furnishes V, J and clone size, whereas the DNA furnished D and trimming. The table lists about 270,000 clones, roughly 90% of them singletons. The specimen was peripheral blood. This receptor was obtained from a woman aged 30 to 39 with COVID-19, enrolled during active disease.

CDR3 sequence: CASGLRDSEAFF. CDR3 coding DNA: TGTGCTAGTGGCCTACGGGACAGTGAAGCTTTCTTT. This chain connects TRBV12-5 to TRBJ1-1; 7 bases are a match to TRBD1. CDR1 is LGHNT, CDR2 FRNRAP, per germline. The trim removed 6 bases at V and 7 bases at J, leaving 5 bases unmatched. The CDR3 has 12 residues.